This paragraph reports one TCR beta chain. These data are taken from a study of control samples from healthy donors and cancer patients. The CDR3 runs to 15 residues. Germline CDR1 and CDR2: SGHTA and FQGNSA. Trimming cost V 5 bases and J 3 bases; bases outside gene matches: 3. The method was immunoSEQ multiplex PCR; TCRdb's version includes in-frame clones alone and lacks a portion of them. The sample has roughly 100,000 clones; more than 85% are singletons. This receptor was identified in a man in his 60s with lung cancer. Material for sequencing was PBMCs. This rearrangement joins TRBV7-2 to TRBJ2-1; TRBD1 matches 11 bases. CDR3 DNA: TGTGCCAGCAGCAGGGGACAGGGGGACTACAATGAGCAGTTCTTC. As protein: CASSRGQGDYNEQFF. Combining the CDR3 with reference TRBV7-2 and TRBJ2-1 gives the whole variable domain GAGVSQSPSNKVTEKGKDVELRCDPISGHTALYWYRQSLGQGLEFLIYFQGNSAPDKSGLPSDRFSAERTGGSVSTLTIQRTQQEDSAVYLCASSRGQGDYNEQFFGPGTRLTVL.